This T cell receptor (beta chain) was obtained from a study of blood T cells in healthy people across ages. Isolating PBMCs gave at least 6 million of these cells per sample. This clonotype has just one count. V was pared by 3 bases and J by 7 bases, with 28 bases between. The CDR3 has 19 amino acids. Germline assignment: CDR1 SEHNR and CDR2 FQNEAQ (reference sequence). Alongside a J-beta primer mix, a sample-barcoded 5' primer served in a second PCR lasting about 7 to 11 cycles. Via MiXCR, TCRdb re-called the 5' RACE reads, giving one row per CDR3 protein. The sample has 600,000 to 850,000 distinct CDR3 sequences; around 25% are singletons. These data also featured in a second study, about T cells of mothers and their children.

The sample taken for sequencing was blood. V and J are TRBV7-9 and TRBJ1-5; D possibly corresponds to TRBD1 (6 bases). This sequence originates from a boy younger than 18 in good health. The CDR3 DNA sequence: TGTGCCAGCAGCTTTTCAGGGGCTGATGAGGGCCCGAGGGTGCAGCCCCAGCATTTT. Translating it yields CASSFSGADEGPRVQPQHF.